Reported below is one T cell receptor beta chain. This clonotype was picked up a small number of times. The antigen it recognizes is unknown. No base quality information exists; no much larger clone differs at one position. The sample comes from a study of CD8 T cells in ankylosing spondylitis (dated by TCRdb to about 2017). For context, the study as a whole: The study set out to find disease-linked TCR variants by profiling T cell receptor beta repertoires in ankylosing spondylitis patients and healthy donors. The whole study cohort included 108 healthy donors and about two dozen ankylosing spondylitis patients. Peripheral blood was sampled, and synovial fluid was also collected from ankylosing spondylitis patients.

The run used an Illumina HiSeq 2500. Quantitative 5'-RACE with molecular barcodes was used to prepare TCR beta libraries. The original methods were these. To identify disease-linked TCR variants, a new computational method was used, one built on a probabilistic model of VDJ rearrangement. The public reads were reprocessed in TCRdb via fastp at Q25 and MiXCR, keeping in-frame beta chains. CDR3 protein sequences are deduplicated, and each keeps its most common genes and DNA. These V and J calls rely on TCRdb rather than the paper's analysis. A total of 200,000 to 300,000 distinct CDR3 sequences appear in this sample, about 10% of them only once. The ten biggest clones cover around 7% of the sample. Looking up the germline V gene yields CDR1 ENHRY and CDR2 SYGVKD. Its CDR3 holds 13 amino acids, cysteine through phenylalanine. The entry retains the CDR3 DNA only, 39 bases that are in frame from base 1. V and J lose 9 bases and 3 bases, and a span of 13 bases separates them.

General conclusions and limits of the study: The disease-linked clones were reported to be significantly enriched in matched synovial fluid samples from ankylosing spondylitis patients. In peripheral blood, the disease-linked clones were found at relatively low frequencies and had a CD8+ phenotype. Blood from ankylosing spondylitis patients appeared to be characterized by a TCR beta motif made up of fewer than ten highly homologous amino acid variants. Some motif variants were previously reported in synovial fluid and blood of reactive arthritis patients, suggesting common disease-initiation mechanisms.

The chain is encoded by TRBV10-3 joined to TRBJ2-3; confidence is insufficient to name the D gene. Sample: blood, either unsorted or a sorted T cell fraction (not recorded which). The sequence came from a male donor with ankylosing spondylitis or in good health (not recorded which). CDR3 loop: CAIASARTDTQYF. The bases are TGTGCCATTGCCTCGGCCAGGACAGATACGCAGTATTTT.